The text below deals with one TCR beta chain. Its target is not known. A multiplex PCR was run with 60 Vbeta primers and 13 Jbeta primers. Here immunoSEQ multiplex PCR was the method, and the copy in TCRdb shows in-frame clones only, minus some. The table lists 160,000 or so clones, with under 2.5% in the top ten. The source of the sample is a study of cytomegalovirus exposure and HLA in healthy donors. Study-level background: Within the Caucasian-associated ancestry cluster were roughly 81% of the approximately 400 genotyped donors.

CDR1 is MGHRA, CDR2 YSYEKL, per germline. The V end lost 3 bases, the J end lost 0 bases, and 6 bases lay between the germline ends. The CDR3 length is 14 residues. Study observations and caveats: In an earlier analysis, most TCR beta V segments were productive about 87% or about 30% of the time. Later analysis revealed greater clonal expansion in HLA-associated TCR beta chains than in equally common others. In terms of immune exposure information, only CMV serostatus was available.

Input material: PBMCs. The chain has TRBV4-1 and TRBJ1-3; a possible D gene is TRBD1 (6 bases). This receptor was taken from a young man in good health and CMV-seronegative. CDR3: CASSQGHSGNTIYF. CDR3 nucleotide sequence: TGCGCCAGCAGCCAGGGACACTCTGGAAACACCATATATTTT.